Following are 25 T cell receptor beta chains from one sample sequenced in a study of neurological immune-mediated disorders. In TCRdb, the 5' RACE reads were re-called with MiXCR into one record per CDR3 protein. The table records some 15,000 distinct CDR3 sequences, 7% of them present only once. Material: CD8+ T cells from blood. The receptors originated from a woman aged 35 to 49 in good health.

This clonotype was picked up many times. The chain combines TRBV7-2 with TRBJ2-3; unclear D gene. Germline V gene sequence: CDR1 SGHTA, CDR2 FQGNSA. CDR3 size: 15 residues. V lost 1 base and J lost 10, with 18 bases in between. For the CDR3, the DNA is TGTGCCAGCAGCTTAGGGTGGAGCAGCGTCGAATCGCAGTATTTT. It yields the protein CASSLGWSSVESQYF. Supplemented by reference TRBV7-2 and TRBJ2-3, the full variable domain reads GAGVSQSPSNKVTEKGKDVELRCDPISGHTALYWYRQSLGQGLEFLIYFQGNSAPDKSGLPSDRFSAERTGGSVSTLTIQRTQQEDSAVYLCASSLGWSSVESQYFGPGTRLTVL.

There are many counts of this clonotype. This chain joins TRBV14 and TRBJ2-7; D is possibly TRBD1 (6 bases). Trimming left V 1 base short and J 5 bases short, with 15 bases between. This CDR3 is built from 15 residues. Germline V gene data show CDR1 as SGHDN and CDR2 as FVKESK. The CDR3 protein is CASSQGDNLGNEQYF. In nucleotides, the CDR3 is TGTGCCAGCAGCCAAGGGGACAACTTGGGAAACGAGCAGTACTTC.

This clonotype has a count of ten or more. V gene TRBV4-1 combines with J gene TRBJ2-5, with 9 bases fitting TRBD2. V shed 1 base, J shed 5 bases, and the junction held 5 bases outside the gene matches. Germline CDR1 reads MGHRA; CDR2 reads YSYEKL. The CDR3 totals 15 residues. The CDR3 loop is CASSQGREGLETQYF. The CDR3 nucleotides are TGCGCCAGCAGCCAAGGGCGGGAGGGCCTGGAGACCCAGTACTTC.

There are many counts of this clonotype. The chain joins TRBV10-3 to TRBJ2-6; D is undetermined. The germline gives CDR1 ENHRY, CDR2 SYGVKD. V lost 10 bases to trimming and J lost 1 base, with 11 bases between them. The CDR3 spans 14 residues. The CDR3 loop is CATRLESGANVLTF. CDR3 bases: TGTGCCACCCGATTAGAGTCTGGGGCCAACGTCCTGACTTTC.

This clonotype showed up many times. This chain connects TRBV6-5 to TRBJ2-7; tentatively, D is TRBD1 (5 bases). CDR3 size: 13 residues. The V end was cut by 0 bases, the J end by 7 bases, with 10 bases between. Germline V gene lookup returns CDR1 MNHEY and CDR2 SVGAGI. Here the CDR3 DNA reads TGTGCCAGCAGTTACTCGAAAAGGGGTGAGCAGTACTTC. Translation gives CASSYSKRGEQYF.

This clonotype was detected many times. The gene calls are TRBV9 and TRBJ1-1; D is perhaps TRBD1 (5 bases). CDR3 length equals 14 residues. The V and J ends lost 1 base and 5 bases respectively, with 12 bases between them. Germline V gene data show CDR1 as SGDLS and CDR2 as YYNGEE. The CDR3 DNA is TGTGCCAGCAGCGTAAGAGGGGAAGATACTGAAGCTTTCTTT. It is translated as CASSVRGEDTEAFF.

This clonotype occurred many times. The chain joins TRBV12-3 or TRBV12-4 to TRBJ1-5, with D unresolved. Trimming cost V 0 bases and J 3 bases, with 12 bases left between them. The CDR3 is 16 amino acids. The CDR3 protein is CASSLAPASFNQPQHF. The CDR3 region has the DNA TGTGCCAGCAGTTTAGCCCCAGCAAGCTTCAATCAGCCCCAGCATTTT.

This clonotype has a count of ten or more. The chain has TRBV5-1 and TRBJ1-2; D remains ambiguous. The CDR3 covers 13 residues. The germline CDR1 and CDR2 sequences are SGHRS and YFSETQ. Trimming took 1 base from V and 4 from J, leaving 8 bases between them. CDR3 nucleotide sequence: TGCGCCAGCAGCTTGAACCGGGCCTATGGCTACACCTTC. It translates to CASSLNRAYGYTF.

This clonotype has ten or more counts. This sequence joins TRBV9 and TRBJ1-2; the D is unclear. The CDR3 has 13 amino acids. Trimming pared 5 bases from V and 0 bases from J, leaving 8 bases between. Germline V CDR1 and CDR2: SGDLS, YYNGEE. The CDR3 bases are TGTGCCAGCAGTGGTACTACTAACTATGGCTACACCTTC. Protein product: CASSGTTNYGYTF.

This clonotype has at least ten counts. The chain combines TRBV10-2 with TRBJ2-7, with TRBD1 as a possible D gene (5 bases). This CDR3 region has 15 residues. CDR1 WSHSY and CDR2 SAAADI come from the germline V gene. The V and J ends lost 0 bases and 2 bases respectively, with 11 bases between them. DNA for the CDR3: TGCGCCAGCAGTGAGTCGAACCCAGGGACCTACGAGCAGTACTTC. Encoded protein: CASSESNPGTYEQYF.

This clonotype was seen ten or more times. The J gene is TRBJ2-2, the V gene TRBV11-2; 12 nucleotides match TRBD2. Germline CDR1 reads SGHAT; CDR2 reads FQNNGV. CDR3 length: 15 amino acids. V dropped 4 bases and J dropped 7; count of bases not matched to a gene: 4. The CDR3 bases are TGTGCCAGCAGCTCGACTAGCGGGAGCTTCGGGGAGCTGTTTTTT. Amino acid sequence: CASSSTSGSFGELFF.

This clonotype has ten or more counts. The chain has TRBV15 and TRBJ1-2; a weak D match, TRBD1 (6 bases). The CDR3 extends over 14 amino acids. Germline V gene data show CDR1 as LNHNV and CDR2 as YYDKDF (reference sequence). Trimming pared 5 bases from V and 4 bases from J, leaving 14 bases between. The CDR3 DNA sequence: TGTGCCACCAGCGCAGCCAGGGGAGGCTATGGCTACACCTTC. Translating it yields CATSAARGGYGYTF. Full variable domain (missing parts from reference TRBV15 and TRBJ1-2): DAMVIQNPRYQVTQFGKPVTLSCSQTLNHNVMYWYQQKSSQAPKLLFHYYDKDFNNEADTPDNFQSRRPNTSFCFLDIRSPGLGDTAMYLCATSAARGGYGYTFGSGTRLTVV.

At least ten counts were recorded for this clonotype. The rearrangement links TRBV5-1 to TRBJ2-1; D uncertain. CDR1 is SGHRS and CDR2 is YFSETQ in the germline V gene. The CDR3 consists of 13 residues. V lost 5 bases and J lost 8, with 14 bases in between. In nucleotides, the CDR3 is TGCGCCAGCAGACTGCTGGGTATCGATGAGCAGTTCTTC. It yields the protein CASRLLGIDEQFF.

Ten or more counts support this clonotype. V is TRBV28 and J is TRBJ2-1, with 10 bases that match TRBD2. Germline CDR1 and CDR2: MDHEN and SYDVKM. CDR3 length: 16 residues. The junction had 9 bases not matched to a gene; V was cut back by 3 bases and J by 7 bases. This CDR3 is CASSFPLAGVRNEQFF. Here the CDR3 DNA reads TGTGCCAGCAGTTTTCCTCTAGCGGGAGTGCGGAATGAGCAGTTCTTC.

This clonotype was seen many times. Here the CDR3 reads CSAQGSGTRGTDTQYF. CDR3 coding DNA: TGCAGTGCCCAGGGTTCAGGGACTAGGGGCACAGATACGCAGTATTTT. The V gene is TRBV20-1, the J gene TRBJ2-3; 8 bases agree with TRBD2. This CDR3 contains 16 residues. V gave up 6 bases and J gave up 1 base; unmatched junction bases: 12. CDR1 and CDR2 (germline): DFQATT, SNEGSKA (reference sequence).

This clonotype appeared many times. The chain joins TRBV20-1 to TRBJ1-4; unclear D gene. CDR1 is DFQATT and CDR2 is SNEGSKA in the germline V gene (reference sequence). Trimming left V 3 bases short and J 7 bases short, with 12 bases between. The CDR3 has 13 residues. The DNA of the CDR3 is TGCAGTGCTAGGGGCCTCCCGAGTGAAAAACTGTTTTTT. Its translation is CSARGLPSEKLFF.

This clonotype was picked up many times. The genes are TRBV10-3 and TRBJ2-1; 11 bases agree with TRBD2. Germline lookup yields CDR1 ENHRY and CDR2 SYGVKD. The J segment lost 3 bases and the V segment lost 2 bases, leaving 3 bases of the junction unmatched. This CDR3 comprises 16 residues. The CDR3 DNA reads TGTGCCATCAGTGAGCCGGGACTAGCGGACTACAATGAGCAGTTCTTC. The encoded protein is CAISEPGLADYNEQFF.

This clonotype was detected ten times or more. The V and J genes are TRBV20-1 and TRBJ2-3; D is uncertain. The germline V gene encodes CDR1 DFQATT and CDR2 SNEGSKA (reference sequence). The CDR3 has 16 amino acids. V was trimmed by 0 bases and J by 4 bases, leaving 17 bases between them. DNA of the CDR3: TGCAGTGCTAGAGATTCGGACCACGGCGAATCAGATACGCAGTATTTT. Its protein product is CSARDSDHGESDTQYF.

This clonotype was seen repeatedly, ten times or more. The chain recombines TRBV6-2 or TRBV6-3 with TRBJ1-1; possible D gene TRBD1, 6 bases. Trimming removed 2 bases at V and 1 base at J, with 8 bases between. Germline CDR1 MNHEY, CDR2 SVGEGT. The CDR3 loop spans 14 amino acids. CDR3 in amino acids: CASSYTQGNTEAFF. CDR3 coding DNA: TGTGCCAGCAGTTACACACAGGGGAACACTGAAGCTTTCTTT.

This clonotype was observed many times. This chain joins TRBV6-1 and TRBJ2-7; 10 bases are a match to TRBD2. Germline CDR1 MNHNS, CDR2 SASEGT. CDR3 length: 15 amino acids. With 4 bases clipped from V and 2 bases from J, the junction kept 5 bases outside the gene matches. The chain's CDR3 is CASSVRTSGTYEQYF. CDR3 nucleotide sequence: TGTGCCAGCAGTGTCCGGACTAGCGGAACCTACGAGCAGTACTTC.

This clonotype ranks as medium-sized. The rearrangement uses TRBV20-1 and TRBJ2-7, with D tentatively TRBD1 (7 bases). The length of the CDR3 is 16 residues. V lost 1 base to trimming and J lost 0 bases, with 16 bases between them. CDR1 and CDR2 from the germline V gene are DFQATT and SNEGSKA (reference sequence). CDR3 DNA: TGCAGTGCTAGAGGGAGGCCAGGGGGGAGCTCCTACGAGCAGTACTTC. Its protein product is CSARGRPGGSSYEQYF.

The CDR3 nucleotides are TGTGCCAGCAGTTTGTTCTGGGGGGTAGGTCGCACTGAAGCTTTCTTT. Protein sequence: CASSLFWGVGRTEAFF. V usage is TRBV12-3 or TRBV12-4 and J usage is TRBJ1-1; TRBD1 might be the D (5 bases). This CDR3 region has 16 residues. Trimming took off 3 bases at V and 4 bases at J, with 18 bases between the two ends.

This clonotype was counted at least ten times. The rearrangement links TRBV24-1 to TRBJ1-1; D might be TRBD1 (6 bases). Germline CDR1 reads KGHDR; CDR2 reads SFDVKD. The CDR3 is 16 amino acids. V was shortened by 7 bases and J by 0 bases, with 17 bases between the two germline ends. The CDR3 here is CATRPGHGTMNTEAFF. CDR3 coding DNA: TGTGCCACCAGACCGGGACACGGGACGATGAACACTGAAGCTTTCTTT.

Ten or more counts support this clonotype. V and J are TRBV10-2 and TRBJ2-3; perhaps D is TRBD1 or TRBD2 (6 bases each). The CDR3 contains 14 residues. Germline assignment: CDR1 WSHSY and CDR2 SAAADI. The V end lost 3 bases, the J end lost 2 bases, and 9 bases lay between the germline ends. The CDR3, as DNA: TGCGCCAGCAGTGAAGGGGGGAACACAGATACGCAGTATTTT. Translation: CASSEGGNTDTQYF.

Many counts were recorded for this clonotype. The genes are TRBV12-3 or TRBV12-4 and TRBJ2-1, with 7 bases lining up with TRBD2. The CDR3 is made up of 16 amino acids. Losses at the gene ends were 0 bases for V and 6 bases for J; bases not matched to a gene: 8. The DNA for the CDR3 is TGTGCCAGCAGTTTAGCCGGGACTAATAGTCCCAATGAGCAGTTCTTC. This codes for CASSLAGTNSPNEQFF.